This TCR beta chain derives from a study of radiation and T cells in renal cell carcinoma. Germline V gives CDR1 SGHTA, CDR2 FQGTGA. This CDR3 has 12 amino acids. Trimming took off 1 base at V and 5 bases at J, with 4 bases between the two ends. The time point denotes: blood 4 weeks post-SBRT, at nephrectomy. Treatment defined: 15 Gy SBRT to primary tumor, nephrectomy 4 weeks later. Nephrectomy followed 15 Gy stereotactic body radiation by 4 weeks. Serial blood draws occurred at baseline and 2 and 4 weeks post-SBRT. Comment on this clone: Its antigen is unknown.

General study points: Baseline intratumoral clonotype presence is unknown without pretreatment biopsies. In blood, top tumor clones expanded by 2 weeks, shrinking by 4.

Data came from immunoSEQ multiplex PCR; TCRdb stores just in-frame clones and leaves some out. The sample holds fewer than 200,000 clones, about 87% seen once. The rearrangement uses TRBV7-3 and TRBJ2-3; D unresolved. The TCR originated in a woman aged 50 to 60 with renal cell carcinoma. This sample comprised blood, obtained from a patient whose treatment included radiotherapy and nephrectomy. The CDR3 DNA sequence: TGTGCCAGCAGCTTAAATCTAGATACGCAGTATTTT. It translates to CASSLNLDTQYF.